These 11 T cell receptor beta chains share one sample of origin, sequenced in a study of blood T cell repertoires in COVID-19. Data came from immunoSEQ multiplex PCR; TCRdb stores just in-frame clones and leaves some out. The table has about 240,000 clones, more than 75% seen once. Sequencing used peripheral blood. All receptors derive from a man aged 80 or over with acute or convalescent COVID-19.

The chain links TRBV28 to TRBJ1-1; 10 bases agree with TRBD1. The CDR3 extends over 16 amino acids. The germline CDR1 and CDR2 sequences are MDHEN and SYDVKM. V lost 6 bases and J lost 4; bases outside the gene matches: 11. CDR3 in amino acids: CASRPNLGQGGTEAFF. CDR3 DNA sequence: TGTGCCAGCAGGCCGAACCTCGGACAGGGGGGCACTGAAGCTTTCTTT.

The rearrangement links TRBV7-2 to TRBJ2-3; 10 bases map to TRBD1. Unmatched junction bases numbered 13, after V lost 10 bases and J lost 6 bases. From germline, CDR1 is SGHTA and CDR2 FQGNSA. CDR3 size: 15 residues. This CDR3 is CATSTGTGVIDTQYF. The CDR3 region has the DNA TGTGCCACCTCAACCGGGACAGGGGTAATTGATACGCAGTATTTT.

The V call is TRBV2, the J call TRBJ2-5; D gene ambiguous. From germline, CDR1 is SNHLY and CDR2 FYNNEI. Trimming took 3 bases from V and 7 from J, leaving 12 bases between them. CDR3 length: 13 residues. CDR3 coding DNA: TGTGCCAGCAGTGAGTCAACATCAGGGACCCAGTACTTC. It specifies CASSESTSGTQYF.

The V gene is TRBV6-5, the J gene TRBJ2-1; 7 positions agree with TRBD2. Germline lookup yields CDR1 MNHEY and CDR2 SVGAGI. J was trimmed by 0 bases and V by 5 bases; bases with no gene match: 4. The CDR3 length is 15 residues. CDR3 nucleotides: TGTGCCAGCAGTCTAGCGGAAAGCTCCTACAATGAGCAGTTCTTC. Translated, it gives CASSLAESSYNEQFF.

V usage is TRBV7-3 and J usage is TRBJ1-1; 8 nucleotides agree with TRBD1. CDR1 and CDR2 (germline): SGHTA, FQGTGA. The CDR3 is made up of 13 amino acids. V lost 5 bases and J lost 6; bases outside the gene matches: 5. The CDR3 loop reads CASSALQGAEAFF. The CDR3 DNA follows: TGTGCCAGCAGCGCCCTACAGGGGGCTGAAGCTTTCTTT.

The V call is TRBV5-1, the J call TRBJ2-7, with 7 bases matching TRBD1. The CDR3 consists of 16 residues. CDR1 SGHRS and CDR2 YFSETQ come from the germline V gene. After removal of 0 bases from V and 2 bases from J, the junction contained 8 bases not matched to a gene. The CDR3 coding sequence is TGCGCCAGCAGCTTGGTTTTGGACAGGTTCACCTACGAGCAGTACTTC. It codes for CASSLVLDRFTYEQYF. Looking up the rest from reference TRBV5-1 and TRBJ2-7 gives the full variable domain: KAGVTQTPRYLIKTRGQQVTLSCSPISGHRSVSWYQQTPGQGLQFLFEYFSETQRNKGNFPGRFSGRQFSNSRSEMNVSTLELGDSALYLCASSLVLDRFTYEQYFGPGTRLTVT.

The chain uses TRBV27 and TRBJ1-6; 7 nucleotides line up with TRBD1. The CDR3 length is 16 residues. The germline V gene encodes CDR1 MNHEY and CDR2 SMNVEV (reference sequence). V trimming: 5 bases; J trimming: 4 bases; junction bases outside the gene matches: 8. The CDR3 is CASSPKSGGYNSPLHF. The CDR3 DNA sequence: TGTGCCAGCAGTCCAAAGTCAGGGGGGTATAATTCACCCCTCCACTTT.

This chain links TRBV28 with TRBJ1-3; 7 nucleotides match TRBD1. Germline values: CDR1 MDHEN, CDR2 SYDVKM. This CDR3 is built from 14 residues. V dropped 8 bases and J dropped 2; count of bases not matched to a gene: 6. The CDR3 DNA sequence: TGTGCCAGCGGAACCGGGACAGCTGGAAACACCATATATTTT. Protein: CASGTGTAGNTIYF. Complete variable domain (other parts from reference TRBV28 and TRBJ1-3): DVKVTQSSRYLVKRTGEKVFLECVQDMDHENMFWYRQDPGLGLRLIYFSYDVKMKEKGDIPEGYSVSREKKERFSLILESASTNQTSMYLCASGTGTAGNTIYFGEGSWLTVV.

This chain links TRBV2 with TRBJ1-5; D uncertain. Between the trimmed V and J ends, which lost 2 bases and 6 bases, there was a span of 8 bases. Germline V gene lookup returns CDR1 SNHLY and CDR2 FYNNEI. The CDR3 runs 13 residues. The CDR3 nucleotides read TGTGCCAGCAGTGAACGCCTCGGTCAGCCCCAGCATTTT. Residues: CASSERLGQPQHF.

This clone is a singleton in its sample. CDR3 protein: CASSFQGTEAFF. The CDR3 coding sequence is TGTGCCAGCAGCTTCCAGGGGACTGAAGCTTTCTTT. The chain uses TRBV7-9 and TRBJ1-1, with D perhaps TRBD1 (6 bases). With 3 bases removed from V and 5 bases from J, the gap between germline ends came to 7 bases. The CDR3 length is 12 residues. Germline V lookup: CDR1 SEHNR, CDR2 FQNEAQ (reference sequence).

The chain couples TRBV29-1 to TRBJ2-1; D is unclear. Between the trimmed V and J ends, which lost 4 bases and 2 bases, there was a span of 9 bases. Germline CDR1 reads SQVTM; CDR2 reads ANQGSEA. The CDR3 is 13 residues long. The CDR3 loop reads CSVAKEPYNEQFF. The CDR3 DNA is TGCAGCGTTGCAAAGGAGCCCTACAATGAGCAGTTCTTC.